The clone carrying this T cell receptor (beta chain) has ten or more counts. Its antigen is still unknown. This specimen comes from a study of human T cells and chemical hapten exposure. The wider study: Each week of the roughly 25-week study, patients had diphenylcyclopropenone applied to the scalp. Notes on the study in general: Expanded TCR counts at PT1 were positively correlated with the patch test score.

Time point defined: pre-sensitization, week 0. Treatment reported: therapeutic diphenylcyclopropenone sensitization with weekly scalp DPC. V was clipped by 5 bases and J by 7 bases, with 14 bases between them. The CDR3 spans 13 residues. Germline V gives CDR1 SEHNR, CDR2 FQNEAQ (reference sequence). During construction of the library, unique molecular identifiers were attached to individual cDNA molecules for quantitative, reproducible TCR counting. Each CDR3 protein is one row after TCRdb ran MiXCR on the RACE reads. The repertoire holds 350,000 to 450,000 distinct CDR3 sequences, with approximately 5.1% as singletons.

Specimen: whole blood, collected in connection with sensitization to the hapten diphenylcyclopropenone (DPC). The V gene is TRBV7-9, the J gene TRBJ1-1; D is possibly TRBD1 (5 bases). The TCR sequence derives from a woman between 50 and 59 years old with alopecia areata. Some clones in this sample may be carry-over from other donors' samples. Here the CDR3 DNA reads TGTGCCAGCAGCCCCGGGGGTGCGGTTGAAGCTTTCTTT. Protein: CASSPGGAVEAFF.